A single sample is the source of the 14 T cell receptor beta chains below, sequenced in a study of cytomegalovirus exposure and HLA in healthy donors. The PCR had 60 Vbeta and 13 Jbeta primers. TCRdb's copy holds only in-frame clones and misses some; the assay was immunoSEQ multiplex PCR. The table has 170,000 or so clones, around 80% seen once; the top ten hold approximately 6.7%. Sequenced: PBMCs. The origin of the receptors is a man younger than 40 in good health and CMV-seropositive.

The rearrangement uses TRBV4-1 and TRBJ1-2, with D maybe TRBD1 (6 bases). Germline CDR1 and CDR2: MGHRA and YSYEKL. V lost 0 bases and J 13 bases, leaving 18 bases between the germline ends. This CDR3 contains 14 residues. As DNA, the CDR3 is TGCGCCAGCAGCCAAGATTTAGGGACACCCTCTACCACCTTC. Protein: CASSQDLGTPSTTF.

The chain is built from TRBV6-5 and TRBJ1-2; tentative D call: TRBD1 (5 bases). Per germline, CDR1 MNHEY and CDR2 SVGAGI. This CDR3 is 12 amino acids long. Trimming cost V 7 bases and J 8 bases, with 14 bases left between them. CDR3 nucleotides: TGTGCCAGCATCTCAGGGCTAGGCGGCTACACCTTC. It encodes CASISGLGGYTF.

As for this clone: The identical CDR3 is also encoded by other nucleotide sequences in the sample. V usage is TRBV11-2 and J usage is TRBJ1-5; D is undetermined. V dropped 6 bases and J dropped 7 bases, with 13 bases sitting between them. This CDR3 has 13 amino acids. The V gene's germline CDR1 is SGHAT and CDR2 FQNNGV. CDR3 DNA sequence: TGTGCCAGCAGTCCAAACAGAGACCAGCCCCAGCATTTT. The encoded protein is CASSPNRDQPQHF.

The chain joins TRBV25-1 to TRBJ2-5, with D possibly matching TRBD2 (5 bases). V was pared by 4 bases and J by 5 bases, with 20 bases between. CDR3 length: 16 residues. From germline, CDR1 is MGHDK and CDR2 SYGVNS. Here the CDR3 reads CASSGVVLVGLETQYF. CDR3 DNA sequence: TGTGCCAGCAGTGGTGTCGTACTAGTAGGTTTGGAGACCCAGTACTTC.

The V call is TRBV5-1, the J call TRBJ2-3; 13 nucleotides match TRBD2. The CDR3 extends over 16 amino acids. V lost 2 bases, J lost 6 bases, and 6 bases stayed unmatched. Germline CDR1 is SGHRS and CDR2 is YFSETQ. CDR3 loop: CASSFTSGGALDTQYF. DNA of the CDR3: TGCGCCAGCAGCTTCACTAGCGGGGGGGCTTTGGATACGCAGTATTTT.

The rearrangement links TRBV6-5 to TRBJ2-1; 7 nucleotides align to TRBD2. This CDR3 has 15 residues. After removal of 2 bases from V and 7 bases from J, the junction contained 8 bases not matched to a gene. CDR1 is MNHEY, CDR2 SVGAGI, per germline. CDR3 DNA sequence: TGTGCCAGCAGTTACAGCCCCCAGGGAGGGAATGAGCAGTTCTTC. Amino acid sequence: CASSYSPQGGNEQFF.

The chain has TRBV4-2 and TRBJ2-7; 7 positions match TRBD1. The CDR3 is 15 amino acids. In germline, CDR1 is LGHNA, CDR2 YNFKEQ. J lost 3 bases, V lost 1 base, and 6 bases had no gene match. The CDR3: CASSQAGTEGYEQYF. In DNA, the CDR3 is TGTGCCAGCAGCCAAGCCGGGACAGAAGGCTACGAGCAGTACTTC.

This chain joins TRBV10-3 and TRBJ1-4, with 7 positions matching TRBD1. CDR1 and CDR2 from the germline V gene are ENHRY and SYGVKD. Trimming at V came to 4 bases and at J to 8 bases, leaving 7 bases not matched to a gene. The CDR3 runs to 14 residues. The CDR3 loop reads CAISAARGEEKLFF. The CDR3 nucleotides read TGTGCCATCAGTGCTGCCAGGGGGGAGGAAAAACTGTTTTTT.

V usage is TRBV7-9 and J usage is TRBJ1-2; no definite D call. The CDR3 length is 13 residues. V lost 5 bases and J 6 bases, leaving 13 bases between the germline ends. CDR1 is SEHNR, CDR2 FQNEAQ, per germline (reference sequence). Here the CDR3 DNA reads TGTGCCAGCAGCGCCCGGGAGTACGATGGCTACACCTTC. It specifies CASSAREYDGYTF.

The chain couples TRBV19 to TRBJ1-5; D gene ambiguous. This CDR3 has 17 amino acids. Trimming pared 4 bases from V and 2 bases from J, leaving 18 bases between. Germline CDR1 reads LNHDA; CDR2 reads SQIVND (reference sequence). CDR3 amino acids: CASSNSGKTMGNQPQHF. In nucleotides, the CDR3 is TGTGCCAGTAGTAATTCCGGGAAGACTATGGGCAATCAGCCCCAGCATTTT.

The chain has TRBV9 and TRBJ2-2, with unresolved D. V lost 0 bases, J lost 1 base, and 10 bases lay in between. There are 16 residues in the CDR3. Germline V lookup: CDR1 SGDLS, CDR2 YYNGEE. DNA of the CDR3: TGTGCCAGCAGCGTAGGGAGCGTACGGAACACCGGGGAGCTGTTTTTT. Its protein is CASSVGSVRNTGELFF.

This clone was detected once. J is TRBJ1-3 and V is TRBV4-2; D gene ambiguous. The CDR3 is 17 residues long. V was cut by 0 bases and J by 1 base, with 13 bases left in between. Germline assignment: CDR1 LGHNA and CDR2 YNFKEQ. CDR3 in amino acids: CASSQDRRTSSGNTIYF. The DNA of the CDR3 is TGTGCCAGCAGCCAAGATCGCAGGACTTCTTCTGGAAACACCATATATTTT.

The CDR3 DNA reads as TGTGCCAGTAGGCCCCAGGGGCGTTGGTACACTGAAGCTTTCTTT. Encoded protein: CASRPQGRWYTEAFF. The chain is built from TRBV19 and TRBJ1-1; possibly TRBD1 for D (6 bases). CDR1 is LNHDA and CDR2 is SQIVND in the germline V gene (reference sequence). Trimming left V 6 bases short and J 3 bases short, with 17 bases between. The CDR3 runs to 15 residues. Using reference TRBV19 and TRBJ1-1 for the parts outside the CDR3, the full variable domain is DGGITQSPKYLFRKEGQNVTLSCEQNLNHDAMYWYRQDPGQGLRLIYYSQIVNDFQKGDIAEGYSVSREKKESFPLTVTSAQKNPTAFYLCASRPQGRWYTEAFFGQGTRLTVV.

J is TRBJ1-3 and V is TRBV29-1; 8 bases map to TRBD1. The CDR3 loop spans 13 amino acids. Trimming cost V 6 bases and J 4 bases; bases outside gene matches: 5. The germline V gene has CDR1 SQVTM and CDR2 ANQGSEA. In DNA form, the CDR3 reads TGCAGCGTCGGACAGGGCTCCGGAAACACCATATATTTT. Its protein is CSVGQGSGNTIYF.